The present entry profiles one TCR beta chain with its context. What it recognizes is unknown. The data belong to a study of OX40 agonist ivuxolimab in advanced cancers. Regarding the study as a whole: The expanded peripheral T cells' antigen specificity was not determined.

Clones were read by immunoSEQ multiplex PCR, and TCRdb kept only the in-frame ones, dropping some. Of about 120,000 clones in the sample, 75% to 90% were seen once. Sequencing used CD4+ or CD8+ T cells sorted from blood, obtained in a trial of the OX40 agonist ivuxolimab. This receptor was obtained from an adult with an advanced solid tumor such as melanoma, head and neck, liver or kidney cancer.

This CDR3 is CASSFVDSSYNSPLHF. DNA of the CDR3: TGTGCCAGCAGTTTTGTCGATAGCTCCTATAATTCACCCCTCCACTTT. The V call is TRBV28, the J call TRBJ1-6; D is uncertain. Trimming took off 3 bases at V and 0 bases at J, with 9 bases between the two ends. This CDR3 region has 16 residues. Germline V lookup: CDR1 MDHEN, CDR2 SYDVKM.